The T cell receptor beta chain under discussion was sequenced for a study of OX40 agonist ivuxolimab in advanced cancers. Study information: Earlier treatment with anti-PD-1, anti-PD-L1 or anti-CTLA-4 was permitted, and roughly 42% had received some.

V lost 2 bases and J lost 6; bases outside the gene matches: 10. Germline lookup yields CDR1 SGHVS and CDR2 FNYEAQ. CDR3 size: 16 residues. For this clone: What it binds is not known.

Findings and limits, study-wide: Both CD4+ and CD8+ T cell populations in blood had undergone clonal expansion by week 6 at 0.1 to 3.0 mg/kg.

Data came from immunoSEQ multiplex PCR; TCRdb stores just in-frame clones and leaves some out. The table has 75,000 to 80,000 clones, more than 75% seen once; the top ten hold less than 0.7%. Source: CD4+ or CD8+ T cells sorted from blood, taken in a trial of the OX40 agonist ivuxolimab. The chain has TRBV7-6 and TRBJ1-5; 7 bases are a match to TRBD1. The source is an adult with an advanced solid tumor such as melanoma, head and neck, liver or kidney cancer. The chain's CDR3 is CASSLTGGQRIQPQHF. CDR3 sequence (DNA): TGTGCCAGCAGCTTAACGGGGGGACAGAGGATTCAGCCCCAGCATTTT.